These T cell receptor beta chains were read from a single sample in a study of T cell changes during pregnancy in multiple sclerosis. The table came from immunoSEQ multiplex PCR; TCRdb's copy has only in-frame clones and leaves some out. The sample gives over 55,000 clones, about nine tenths of which show up once; more than 9% is in the top ten. The sequences come from peripheral blood, collected after pregnancy. Source of these receptors: a female donor in good health, enrolled as a control in a pregnancy study. The CDR3 runs from the conserved cysteine through the conserved F or W. The D gene is left open where the match is weak. Clone size appears in some rows only: once, few, many, or a class for an expanded clone.

j_gene | abundance | len | d_gene | v_gene | CDR3nt | CDR3aa
TRBJ1-6 | - | 16 | - | TRBV19 | TGTGCCAGTAGTTTACCCCCGGCGCGGGGAAATTCACCCCTCCACTTT | CASSLPPARGNSPLHF
TRBJ2-7 | - | 16 | - | TRBV10-3 | TGTGCCATCAGTGAGTCGGCCAGCGGAAGCTCCTACGAGCAGTACTTC | CAISESASGSSYEQYF
TRBJ2-1 | once | 16 | - | TRBV7-9 | TGTGCCAGCAGCCCCTTGCCGGGGGTATATTACAATGAGCAGTTCTTC | CASSPLPGVYYNEQFF
TRBJ2-5 | - | 15 | TRBD2 | TRBV27 | TGTGCCAGCAGTTTGACTAGCGGGACCCCAGAGACCCAGTACTTC | CASSLTSGTPETQYF
TRBJ2-5 | - | 15 | - | TRBV14 | TGTGCCAGCAGCCAAGATAGGAGGGGCCAAGAGACCCAGTACTTC | CASSQDRRGQETQYF
TRBJ2-7 | - | 14 | - | TRBV4-1 | TGCGCCAGCAGCCTGGGACAAGGGGACTACGAGCAGTACTTC | CASSLGQGDYEQYF
TRBJ2-7 | - | 11 | - | TRBV7-9 | TGTGCCAGCAGCTTCCAATACGAGCAGTACTTC | CASSFQYEQYF
TRBJ1-5 | - | 14 | - | TRBV19 | TGTGCCAGTAGTAGGATTACAGGCAATCAGCCCCAGCATTTT | CASSRITGNQPQHF
TRBJ2-7 | - | 16 | TRBD2 | TRBV5-4 | TGTGCCATCCATCCCATAGCGGGAGATATTTTCCACGAGCAGTACTTC | CAIHPIAGDIFHEQYF
TRBJ2-3 | - | 17 | TRBD1 | TRBV27 | TGTGCCAGCCTGACCCGTGGAGACAGGGGTTTGATGGATACGCAGTATTTT | CASLTRGDRGLMDTQYF
TRBJ2-1 | few | 15 | TRBD2 | TRBV2 | TGTGCCAGCAGTGTTTTAGCGGGGGGCAACAATGAGCAGTTCTTC | CASSVLAGGNNEQFF
TRBJ1-3 | - | 16 | - | TRBV18 | TGTGCCAGCTCACCCCGGGGAGCGAGCTCTGGAAACACCATATATTTT | CASSPRGASSGNTIYF
TRBJ2-6 | - | 13 | - | TRBV5-1 | TGCGCCAGCAGCCTCTCTGGGGCCAACGTCCTGACTTTC | CASSLSGANVLTF
TRBJ1-5 | - | 15 | - | TRBV6-5 | TGTGCCAGCAGCAAACAGGGCGGTGGCAATCAGCCCCAGCATTTT | CASSKQGGGNQPQHF
TRBJ1-1 | once | 18 | TRBD1 | TRBV7-2 | TGTGCCAGCAGCCCTCGATCCTCGACAGGGCTGGGGAACACTGAAGCTTTCTTT | CASSPRSSTGLGNTEAFF
TRBJ1-4 | - | 13 | TRBD1 | TRBV5-1 | TGCGCCAGCAGCTCCAGGGGGGAGGAAAAACTGTTTTTT | CASSSRGEEKLFF
TRBJ1-2 | - | 16 | - | TRBV2 | TGTGCCAGCAGTGCGGGGTTACTAAGAGGAGAATATGGCTACACCTTC | CASSAGLLRGEYGYTF
TRBJ1-3 | - | 14 | - | TRBV11-2 | TGTGCCAGCAGCTTAACGAGCTCTGGAAACACCATATATTTT | CASSLTSSGNTIYF
TRBJ2-7 | once | 13 | TRBD2 | TRBV29-1 | TGCAGCGTTCGGCGGGAGGTTTCCTACGAGCAGTACTTC | CSVRREVSYEQYF
TRBJ2-2 | - | 14 | TRBD2 | TRBV6-5 | TGTGCCAGCAGTTACTGGACTAGCGCCGGGGAGCTGTTTTTT | CASSYWTSAGELFF
TRBJ2-7 | - | 16 | TRBD2 | TRBV4-3 | TGCGCCAGCAGCCAAGAAGGCCCAGCGGGGGGCTACGAGCAGTACTTC | CASSQEGPAGGYEQYF
TRBJ2-1 | - | 14 | - | TRBV7-8 | TGTGCCAGCAGCTTAGGAGGAGTTTACAATGAGCAGTTCTTC | CASSLGGVYNEQFF
TRBJ2-7 | - | 14 | TRBD1 | TRBV11-3 | TGTGCCAGCAGCTTGGGGACAGGGTACTACGAGCAGTACTTC | CASSLGTGYYEQYF
TRBJ1-1 | - | 13 | - | TRBV11-2 | TGTGCCAGCAGCCCACAGGGGAACACTGAAGCTTTCTTT | CASSPQGNTEAFF
TRBJ2-3 | - | 12 | - | TRBV6-6 | TGTGCCAGCAGGTCAAGCACAGATACGCAGTATTTT | CASRSSTDTQYF
TRBJ2-7 | - | 16 | - | TRBV11-3 | TGTGCCAGCAGCTTAGAGGTGGCGACGACCGGGGTCGAGCAGTACTTC | CASSLEVATTGVEQYF
TRBJ2-1 | - | 14 | - | TRBV7-7 | TGTGCCAGCAGCTTAGAACTCGTAAGCGATGAGCAGTTCTTC | CASSLELVSDEQFF
TRBJ1-2 | - | 15 | TRBD1 | TRBV4-2 | TGTGCCAGCAGCCAACCCGGGACAGTGGACTATGGCTACACCTTC | CASSQPGTVDYGYTF
TRBJ1-5 | - | 14 | TRBD1 | TRBV25-1 | TGTGCCAGCAGTCTTCAGGGGGCCGGTCAGCCCCAGCATTTT | CASSLQGAGQPQHF
TRBJ1-1 | - | 14 | TRBD1 | TRBV28 | TGTGCCAGCAACGAACAGGGGGCGCGTACTGAAGCTTTCTTT | CASNEQGARTEAFF
TRBJ2-3 | - | 15 | TRBD2 | TRBV9 | TGTGCCAGCAGCGTCGGACTAGCGGGAGAGCATACGCAGTATTTT | CASSVGLAGEHTQYF
TRBJ2-7 | once | 15 | - | TRBV30 | TGTGCCTGGAGTGCCCAGGGCCCCTACTCCTACGAGCAGTACTTC | CAWSAQGPYSYEQYF
TRBJ2-7 | - | 15 | - | TRBV5-1 | TGCGCCAGCAGCCCCACTTGGGGGGAGGACTACGAGCAGTACTTC | CASSPTWGEDYEQYF
TRBJ2-1 | - | 11 | - | TRBV2 | TGTGCCAGCACAGGGGGGAATGAGCAGTTCTTC | CASTGGNEQFF
TRBJ1-3 | - | 16 | - | TRBV7-2 | TGTGCCAGCAGCGCACAGGGAAGGAGCTCTGGAAACACCATATATTTT | CASSAQGRSSGNTIYF
TRBJ1-3 | once | 17 | TRBD1 | TRBV11-2 | TGTGCCAGCAGCTTAGATATGGCAGGGGGCAGCGGAAACACCATATATTTT | CASSLDMAGGSGNTIYF
TRBJ2-7 | - | 12 | - | TRBV5-4 | TGTGCCAGCAGTTCGGCCGTGGAGGAGCAGTACTTC | CASSSAVEEQYF
TRBJ1-2 | - | 16 | - | TRBV4-2 | TGTGCCAGCAGCCAAGCCGGGACGGGAGGGGACTATGGCTACACCTTC | CASSQAGTGGDYGYTF
TRBJ1-1 | - | 11 | - | TRBV20-1 | TGCAGTGCTAGAGGGGGGGCTGAAGCTTTCTTT | CSARGGAEAFF
TRBJ2-5 | - | 13 | - | TRBV30 | TGTGCCTGGAGTAGACAGATCCAAGAGACCCAGTACTTC | CAWSRQIQETQYF
TRBJ2-5 | few | 14 | TRBD1 | TRBV12-5 | TGTGCTAGTGGTCTGACAGGGCGAAAAGAGACCCAGTACTTC | CASGLTGRKETQYF
TRBJ2-3 | - | 14 | TRBD2 | TRBV2 | TGTGCCAGCGTTAGCGGGAGGGAAGAAAATACGCAGTATTTT | CASVSGREENTQYF
TRBJ1-1 | - | 13 | TRBD1 | TRBV29-1 | TGCAGCGCGGGGGACAGGGGGAACACTGAAGCTTTCTTT | CSAGDRGNTEAFF
TRBJ1-6 | - | 18 | TRBD1 | TRBV5-6 | TGTGCCAGCAGCAGGGGGGACAGGGGGCTTTTTTCGGGTTCACCCCTCCACTTT | CASSRGDRGLFSGSPLHF
TRBJ2-2 | - | 15 | - | TRBV2 | TGTGCCAGCAGTGAACAGACAGTATCCACCGGGGAGCTGTTTTTT | CASSEQTVSTGELFF
TRBJ1-2 | few | 13 | - | TRBV30 | TGTGCCTGGAGTGTCTCCCGGAACTATGGCTACACCTTC | CAWSVSRNYGYTF
TRBJ2-7 | - | 12 | - | TRBV2 | TGTGCCAGCAGTGAAGGGGGCAACGAGCAGTACTTC | CASSEGGNEQYF
TRBJ2-1 | - | 16 | TRBD2 | TRBV5-1 | TGCGCCAGCAGCGCCACTAGCGGGAGCTCCTACAATGAGCAGTTCTTC | CASSATSGSSYNEQFF
TRBJ2-3 | - | 12 | TRBD2 | TRBV29-1 | TGCAGCGTTGACCGGGGGGCAGATACGCAGTATTTT | CSVDRGADTQYF
TRBJ1-2 | - | 15 | TRBD1 | TRBV18 | TGTGCCAGCTCACCACCAAACAGGGGAGGCTATGGCTACACCTTC | CASSPPNRGGYGYTF
TRBJ1-2 | - | 15 | - | TRBV6-6 | TGTGCCAGCAGTTACACCACAGGACAGACCTATGGCTACACCTTC | CASSYTTGQTYGYTF